This entry is about one TCR beta chain. The data stem from a study of STAT5B mutations in CD4+ large granular lymphocyte leukemia. TCRdb's copy holds only in-frame clones and misses some; the assay was immunoSEQ multiplex PCR. This sample has approximately 32,000 clones, with approximately 88% found just once. The TCR sequence derives from a human donor in good health. Sequenced sample: CD4+ T cells from blood buffy coats.

Written as DNA, the CDR3 is TGCGCCAGCAGCTTGGCCCTGGGCTCTGGAAACACCATATATTTT. Its translation is CASSLALGSGNTIYF. V and J are TRBV5-1 and TRBJ1-3; D not certain. Trimming removed 0 bases at V and 0 bases at J, with 7 bases between. There are 15 residues in the CDR3. Germline loops: CDR1 SGHRS, CDR2 YFSETQ.